One sample yielded the 10 T cell receptor beta chains listed below, sequenced in a study of blood T cell repertoires in COVID-19. Data came from immunoSEQ multiplex PCR; TCRdb stores just in-frame clones and leaves some out. The sample has a few hundred thousand clones; around 89% are singletons. Sequencing was performed on peripheral blood. The receptors shown here come from a woman aged 30 to 39 with COVID-19, enrolled during active disease.

The rearrangement uses TRBV7-8 and TRBJ2-7; D perhaps matches TRBD2 (6 bases). V gave up 5 bases and J gave up 3 bases, with 20 bases separating them. Germline V lookup: CDR1 SGHVS, CDR2 FQNEAQ. This CDR3 comprises 16 residues. CDR3 sequence: CASSLSRAGIRYEQYV. The CDR3 bases are TGTGCCAGCAGCCTATCGAGGGCGGGGATCCGCTACGAGCAGTACGTC.

The CDR3 nucleotides are TGTGCCAGCAGCGGGAGCTCCTACGAGCAGTACGTC. It specifies CASSGSSYEQYV. V gene TRBV6-6 combines with J gene TRBJ2-7; TRBD2 might be the D (6 bases). CDR3 length: 12 residues. Germline values: CDR1 MNHNY, CDR2 SVGAGI (reference sequence). V was cut by 6 bases and J by 0 bases, with 6 bases left in between.

In this sample, this clone turned up a few times. V and J are TRBV29-1 and TRBJ2-7; possibly TRBD1 for D (6 bases). This CDR3 is built from 14 residues. Germline values: CDR1 SQVTM, CDR2 ANQGSEA. Deletions cut 0 bases from V and 3 bases from J, with 12 bases between. DNA of the CDR3: TGCAGCGTTGAAGATCAACGCAGGGGCTACGAGCAGTACTTC. It is translated as CSVEDQRRGYEQYF.

This clone was detected only a few times. The rearrangement links TRBV11-2 to TRBJ1-1, with 7 bases matching TRBD1. This CDR3 has 12 residues. V trimming: 4 bases; J trimming: 12 bases; junction bases outside the gene matches: 8. CDR1 and CDR2 from the germline V gene are SGHAT and FQNNGV. CDR3: CASSSTGAGTFF. For the CDR3, the DNA is TGTGCCAGCAGCTCTACAGGGGCCGGGACTTTCTTT.

This clone showed up just once. The rearrangement joins TRBV27 to TRBJ2-3; D not resolved. Between the trimmed V and J ends, which lost 7 bases and 6 bases, there was a span of 14 bases. The CDR3 extends over 13 amino acids. The germline gives CDR1 MNHEY, CDR2 SMNVEV (reference sequence). CDR3 DNA: TGTGCCAGCAAATCCGGGTTCCGGGATACGCAGTATTTT. Residues: CASKSGFRDTQYF.

The chain is built from TRBV2 and TRBJ1-4; D is perhaps TRBD1 (5 bases). The V and J ends lost 4 bases and 3 bases respectively, with 12 bases between them. There are 15 residues in the CDR3. Looked up from germline, CDR1 is SNHLY and CDR2 is FYNNEI. The CDR3 loop is CASSVITGPNEKLFF. Here the CDR3 DNA reads TGTGCCAGCAGTGTAATAACAGGTCCTAATGAAAAACTGTTTTTT. The complete variable domain, with remaining parts taken from reference TRBV2 and TRBJ1-4, reads EPEVTQTPSHQVTQMGQEVILRCVPISNHLYFYWYRQILGQKVEFLVSFYNNEISEKSEIFDDQFSVERPDGSNFTLKIRSTKLEDSAMYFCASSVITGPNEKLFFGSGTQLSVL.

This chain uses TRBV4-3 with TRBJ1-2, with D perhaps matching TRBD1 (6 bases). Trimming removed 0 bases from V and 3 bases from J, with 11 bases in between. The germline V gene encodes CDR1 LGHNA and CDR2 YSLEER. The CDR3 is 15 residues long. CDR3 DNA: TGCGCCAGCAGCCAAGAATGGGGGCTGTACTATGGCTACACCTTC. It specifies CASSQEWGLYYGYTF.

The sample holds one count of this clone. V usage is TRBV5-1 and J usage is TRBJ1-2, with 8 bases aligning to TRBD1. The CDR3 is 16 residues long. The junction had 11 bases not matched to a gene; V was cut back by 5 bases and J by 2 bases. Germline CDR1 SGHRS, CDR2 YFSETQ. Here the CDR3 reads CASSPGTGPQNYGYTF. The CDR3 DNA reads as TGCGCCAGCAGTCCCGGGACAGGCCCGCAAAACTATGGCTACACCTTC.

V is TRBV6-2 or TRBV6-3 and J is TRBJ1-2, with a possible D match to TRBD1 (5 bases). Germline CDR1 is MNHEY and CDR2 is SVGEGT. V lost 2 bases, J lost 5 bases, and 12 bases lay in between. CDR3 length: 14 amino acids. CDR3 DNA sequence: TGTGCCAGCAGTTACACGCAGGGCTCTTATGGCTACACCTTC. Amino acid sequence: CASSYTQGSYGYTF.

The chain is built from TRBV6-5 and TRBJ1-5; 10 bases align to TRBD1. Germline loops: CDR1 MNHEY, CDR2 SVGAGI. The CDR3 has 14 residues. J was trimmed by 8 bases and V by 5 bases; bases with no gene match: 6. The DNA of the CDR3 is TGTGCCAGCAGTCGGACAGGGGGAGAGAAGCCCCAGCATTTT. The encoded protein is CASSRTGGEKPQHF.